One and the same sample provided the 23 T cell receptor beta chains below, sequenced in a study of a mutant IDH1 vaccine in newly diagnosed glioma. Assay: immunoSEQ multiplex PCR; the TCRdb copy retains only in-frame clones and omits some. The sample carries over 95,000 clones, roughly 90% recorded once. Noted time point: week 11, during vaccination. Every vaccine dose comprised 300 ug of mutant IDH1 20-mer peptide plus topical imiquimod. Their cognate antigens are unknown. The specimen comprised PBMCs, sampled from a glioma patient whose treatment included an IDH1 peptide vaccine. The receptors were sampled from a woman between 50 and 59 years old with glioma.

The chain is built from TRBV9 and TRBJ1-2, with D possibly being TRBD1 (5 bases). Per germline, CDR1 SGDLS and CDR2 YYNGEE. The CDR3 length is 14 residues. Trimming took 0 bases from V and 7 from J, leaving 13 bases between them. This chain's CDR3 is CASSVAQGLGGYTF. In DNA, the CDR3 is TGTGCCAGCAGCGTAGCGCAGGGCTTGGGTGGCTACACCTTC.

The chain has TRBV10-3 and TRBJ2-1; 10 bases match TRBD2. V lost 8 bases, J lost 4 bases, and 5 bases stayed unmatched. The germline CDR1 and CDR2 sequences are ENHRY and SYGVKD. This CDR3 is built from 14 residues. Here the CDR3 DNA reads TGTGCCATCGGGAGCGGGAGGGAGTACAATGAGCAGTTCTTC. The encoded protein is CAIGSGREYNEQFF.

The chain carries TRBV5-1 and TRBJ2-5; 8 bases fit TRBD1. The CDR3 is 14 amino acids. The germline CDR1 and CDR2 sequences are SGHRS and YFSETQ. V dropped 0 bases and J dropped 3; count of bases not matched to a gene: 1. The CDR3 nucleotides are TGCGCCAGCAGCTTGGCAGGGGGCGAAGAGACCCAGTACTTC. Translation gives CASSLAGGEETQYF.

A note on this clone: The sample contains more than one DNA sequence encoding this CDR3. The rearrangement joins TRBV28 to TRBJ2-7; D remains ambiguous. The CDR3 loop spans 11 amino acids. Trimming stripped 0 bases from V and 6 bases from J, with 3 bases between. In germline, CDR1 is MDHEN, CDR2 SYDVKM. CDR3 region: CASSLWGEQYF. The CDR3 DNA reads TGTGCCAGCAGTTTATGGGGCGAGCAGTACTTC. The variable domain in full, completed from reference TRBV28 and TRBJ2-7, reads DVKVTQSSRYLVKRTGEKVFLECVQDMDHENMFWYRQDPGLGLRLIYFSYDVKMKEKGDIPEGYSVSREKKERFSLILESASTNQTSMYLCASSLWGEQYFGPGTRLTVT.

This chain links TRBV2 with TRBJ1-4; unclear D gene. V lost 5 bases and J 0 bases, leaving 10 bases between the germline ends. This CDR3 comprises 15 residues. Germline CDR1 SNHLY, CDR2 FYNNEI. As DNA, the CDR3 is TGTGCCAGCAGTAGGACGGAGGCAACTAATGAAAAACTGTTTTTT. Amino acids: CASSRTEATNEKLFF.

V gene TRBV30 combines with J gene TRBJ2-7; no clear D. In germline, CDR1 is GTSNPN, CDR2 SVGIG (reference sequence). V gave up 0 bases and J gave up 3 bases, with 9 bases separating them. CDR3 length equals 13 residues. The CDR3 sequence is CAWSVRRLYEQYF. CDR3 DNA sequence: TGTGCCTGGAGTGTTCGGCGCCTCTACGAGCAGTACTTC.

J is TRBJ2-1 and V is TRBV5-1; tentative D call: TRBD1 (6 bases). Germline V gene sequence: CDR1 SGHRS, CDR2 YFSETQ. V shed 0 bases and J shed 9 bases, with 10 bases lying between them. There are 13 residues in the CDR3. CDR3 in amino acids: CASSLAQGSEQFF. The CDR3 DNA reads as TGCGCCAGCAGCTTGGCACAGGGAAGTGAGCAGTTCTTC.

CDR3 bases: TGTGCCAGCAGCTCAACGGTTTCGGGGCGTGAGCAGTACTTC. It yields the protein CASSSTVSGREQYF. This sequence joins TRBV7-2 and TRBJ2-7, with D perhaps TRBD1 or TRBD2 (5 bases each). Trimming removed 4 bases at V and 7 bases at J, with 17 bases between. Germline V CDR1 and CDR2: SGHTA, FQGNSA. This CDR3 contains 14 residues.

The chain carries TRBV28 and TRBJ1-5; D gene uncertain. The CDR3 covers 13 residues. Germline CDR1 is MDHEN and CDR2 is SYDVKM. V gave up 7 bases and J gave up 6 bases, with 13 bases separating them. CDR3: CASISPGGQPQHF. The CDR3 DNA reads TGTGCCAGCATTAGTCCGGGTGGTCAGCCCCAGCATTTT.

The chain is built from TRBV5-1 and TRBJ2-3; 9 bases are a match to TRBD2. The CDR3 extends over 16 amino acids. CDR1 is SGHRS, CDR2 YFSETQ, per germline. The V segment lost 2 bases and the J segment 5 bases; nucleotides outside the gene matches: 9. CDR3 coding DNA: TGCGCCAGCAGCTTCGGCGGGACTAGCCTTGTAGATACGCAGTATTTT. The encoded protein is CASSFGGTSLVDTQYF.

This sequence joins TRBV27 and TRBJ1-1, with D possibly matching TRBD1 (6 bases). The CDR3 has 14 residues. Germline CDR1 is MNHEY and CDR2 is SMNVEV (reference sequence). V was shortened by 2 bases and J by 1 base, with 8 bases between the two germline ends. CDR3 in DNA: TGTGCCAGCAGTTTAGCGGGACAGAACACTGAAGCTTTCTTT. This codes for CASSLAGQNTEAFF.

The rearrangement joins TRBV7-3 to TRBJ2-7; 7 nucleotides line up with TRBD2. CDR1 SGHTA and CDR2 FQGTGA come from the germline V gene. V dropped 5 bases and J dropped 5; count of bases not matched to a gene: 9. The CDR3 spans 14 residues. In nucleotides, the CDR3 is TGTGCCAGCAGCCCAACCGGGGGGAGCCACGAGCAGTACTTC. This sequence encodes CASSPTGGSHEQYF. The variable domain in full, completed from reference TRBV7-3 and TRBJ2-7, reads GAGVSQTPSNKVTEKGKYVELRCDPISGHTALYWYRQSLGQGPEFLIYFQGTGAADDSGLPNDRFFAVRPEGSVSTLKIQRTERGDSAVYLCASSPTGGSHEQYFGPGTRLTVT.

The rearrangement links TRBV29-1 to TRBJ2-7, with 7 bases lining up with TRBD2. J lost 5 bases, V lost 3 bases, and 4 bases had no gene match. CDR1 and CDR2 (germline): SQVTM, ANQGSEA. The CDR3 sequence is 12 residues long. The CDR3 DNA follows: TGCAGCGTTGAGGCGGGAGCTCACGAGCAGTACTTC. It is translated as CSVEAGAHEQYF.

This clone occurred once. The rearrangement links TRBV11-2 to TRBJ2-7, with 7 bases fitting TRBD2. CDR3 size: 16 residues. With 1 base clipped from V and 5 bases from J, the junction kept 11 bases outside the gene matches. Germline loops: CDR1 SGHAT, CDR2 FQNNGV. The CDR3 protein is CASSLGGGGPRNEQYF. The DNA of the CDR3 is TGTGCCAGCAGCTTAGGGGGGGGAGGGCCGAGGAACGAGCAGTACTTC.

This rearrangement joins TRBV5-1 to TRBJ1-4; unclear D gene. CDR3 length: 14 amino acids. The V and J ends lost 2 bases and 7 bases respectively, with 12 bases between them. The germline V gene has CDR1 SGHRS and CDR2 YFSETQ. The CDR3 nucleotides are TGCGCCAGCAGCTTCGGGTATCCGGGTGAAAAACTGTTTTTT. Its protein is CASSFGYPGEKLFF. Using reference TRBV5-1 and TRBJ1-4 for the parts outside the CDR3, the full variable domain is KAGVTQTPRYLIKTRGQQVTLSCSPISGHRSVSWYQQTPGQGLQFLFEYFSETQRNKGNFPGRFSGRQFSNSRSEMNVSTLELGDSALYLCASSFGYPGEKLFFGSGTQLSVL.

The chain couples TRBV7-3 to TRBJ2-1; D gene ambiguous. This CDR3 is 13 amino acids long. CDR1 SGHTA and CDR2 FQGTGA come from the germline V gene. Trimming stripped 4 bases from V and 7 bases from J, with 11 bases between. This CDR3 is CASSSGSPNEQFF. The CDR3 region has the DNA TGTGCCAGCAGCTCTGGGTCCCCTAATGAGCAGTTCTTC.

V is TRBV28 and J is TRBJ2-1; 9 bases agree with TRBD2. There are 14 residues in the CDR3. V shed 7 bases and J 4 bases; nucleotides not matched to a gene: 5. Germline lookup yields CDR1 MDHEN and CDR2 SYDVKM. CDR3 region: CASTAGGGYNEQFF. The CDR3 DNA sequence: TGTGCCAGCACAGCGGGAGGAGGTTACAATGAGCAGTTCTTC.

The chain links TRBV7-9 to TRBJ2-3; D may be TRBD1 (5 bases). Germline V gene sequence: CDR1 SEHNR, CDR2 FQNEAQ (reference sequence). The CDR3 runs to 15 residues. V was pared by 1 base and J by 2 bases, with 10 bases between. The DNA for the CDR3 is TGTGCCAGCAGCTTAGGACAGTTAGTCACAGATACGCAGTATTTT. Translated: CASSLGQLVTDTQYF.

This chain joins TRBV19 and TRBJ1-2, with a weak D call TRBD1 (6 bases). CDR3 length equals 13 residues. Trimming took off 7 bases at V and 6 bases at J, with 15 bases between the two ends. Germline loops: CDR1 LNHDA, CDR2 SQIVND (reference sequence). CDR3 region: CASMRWGADGYTF. The CDR3 nucleotides read TGTGCCAGTATGCGTTGGGGGGCTGATGGCTACACCTTC.

The chain has TRBV28 and TRBJ2-2; D remains unclear. V lost 2 bases and J lost 0, with 4 bases in between. Looked up from germline, CDR1 is MDHEN and CDR2 is SYDVKM. The CDR3 extends over 14 amino acids. The CDR3 is CASSLIPNTGELFF. The CDR3 DNA follows: TGTGCCAGCAGTTTAATTCCGAACACCGGGGAGCTGTTTTTT.

The rearrangement links TRBV28 to TRBJ2-3, with 9 bases that match TRBD2. Per germline, CDR1 MDHEN and CDR2 SYDVKM. Trimming removed 10 bases from V and 7 bases from J; junction bases left unmatched: 9. This CDR3 has 13 residues. The CDR3 DNA reads as TGTGCCATTGTAGCGGGAGATGTGAATACGCAGTATTTT. It specifies CAIVAGDVNTQYF.

The CDR3, as DNA: TGTGCCAGCAGACCCGGGGGAGGGAACACCGGGGAGCTGTTTTTT. Residues: CASRPGGGNTGELFF. The rearrangement links TRBV6-6 to TRBJ2-2; possibly TRBD2 for D (6 bases). The V and J ends lost 6 bases and 1 base respectively, with 12 bases between them. The CDR3 length is 15 residues. CDR1 and CDR2 (germline): MNHNY, SVGAGI (reference sequence).

The chain employs TRBV27 and TRBJ2-7; TRBD2 matches 10 bases. The CDR3 loop spans 13 amino acids. Per germline, CDR1 MNHEY and CDR2 SMNVEV (reference sequence). Trimming at V came to 6 bases and at J to 5 bases, leaving 4 bases not matched to a gene. CDR3: CASRSSGRDEQYF. Written as DNA, the CDR3 is TGTGCCAGCAGATCTAGCGGGAGAGACGAGCAGTACTTC.